This TCR beta chain is from a study of T cell repertoires in cytomegalovirus infection (dated by TCRdb to between 2019 and 2020). Regarding the study in general: Donor HLA type was relevant to the analysis, as public TCR beta signatures indicated carriage of CMV infection together with the matching HLA type.

Study-level results and caveats: The ex vivo response was dominated by HLA-C-restricted CMV-specific TCR beta clonotypes, and the single most frequent clonotype in two of eight donors was supplied by these HLA-C-restricted clonotypes. In both this cohort and an independent cohort of over 350 donors, the cumulative frequency of public TCR beta family members distinguished carriers of CMV infection plus the relevant HLA type.

Reads for this sample came from an Illumina HiSeq 1500. TCRdb's own reprocessing of the public reads used fastp at Q25 and MiXCR and kept productive beta chains. Every entry covers one CDR3 protein and lists the most common genes and DNA from its rows. Across this sample there are some 180,000 distinct CDR3 sequences, with 7.5% to 10% seen only once. The leading ten clones occupy roughly 5.1% of the sample. This clonotype showed up many times. The antigen it recognizes is unknown. It has no much larger one-base neighbor in the sample; base qualities were not kept. A distance of 9 bases separates the germline ends of V and J, which lose 5 bases and 8 bases respectively. The CDR3 runs 12 amino acids, cysteine and phenylalanine included. Here the CDR3 DNA is all that survives: 36 bases in frame from base 1. From the germline V gene (reference sequence), CDR1 is SEHNR and CDR2 is FQNEAQ.

Sequenced sample: PBMCs. The sequence is built from TRBV7-9 and TRBJ1-4, with the D segment identity uncertain. This clonotype originated in a human donor in good health (CMV status not recorded). Some clones in this sample may be carry-over from other donors' samples. The CDR3 sequence is CASSANSEKLFF. The DNA sequence is given as TGTGCCAGCAGCGCCAACAGCGAAAAACTGTTTTTT.